The 11 T cell receptor beta chains below come from one sample, sequenced in a study of T cells after yellow fever vaccination (dated by TCRdb to between 2019 and 2020). The library was prepared using 5' RACE. The sequencing machine was an Illumina HiSeq 2500. TCRdb took the public reads, trimmed them with fastp at Q25, ran MiXCR for clone calling and kept in-frame beta chains. CDR3 protein duplicates are merged, each entry listing the most common genes and DNA. This sample has 150,000 or so distinct CDR3 sequences in its table, and about 7% of those were observed once. The ten largest make up approximately 2.5% of the sample. This specimen's treatment or condition label, interpreted: live attenuated yellow fever vaccine strain. The input for sequencing was CD4+ T cells sorted from PBMCs, taken 5 days after the first yellow fever vaccination. These TCRs come from a man between 18 and 35 years old who received the YFV17D yellow fever vaccine.

There are many counts of this clonotype. V usage is TRBV9 and J usage is TRBJ2-5; unclear D gene. Trimming cost V 4 bases and J 5 bases, with 15 bases left between them. The germline V gene encodes CDR1 SGDLS and CDR2 YYNGEE. The CDR3 runs to 14 residues. The chain's CDR3 is CASSSGVTHETQYF. In DNA, the CDR3 is TGTGCCAGCAGCTCTGGGGTCACCCACGAGACCCAGTACTTC.

This clonotype was detected many times. The CDR3 loop is CASSPGLAGVYEQYF. The CDR3 nucleotides are TGTGCCAGCAGCCCAGGGCTAGCGGGGGTCTACGAGCAGTACTTC. The chain links TRBV9 to TRBJ2-7; 10 nucleotides align to TRBD2. This CDR3 contains 15 residues. Germline CDR1 SGDLS, CDR2 YYNGEE. The V and J ends lost 4 bases and 3 bases, in that order; junction bases with no gene match: 7.

This clonotype has just a few counts. The chain combines TRBV27 with TRBJ1-5; D uncertain. The CDR3 spans 14 residues. Germline CDR1 MNHEY, CDR2 SMNVEV (reference sequence). The V end was cut by 5 bases, the J end by 7 bases, with 15 bases between. CDR3: CASSAASSRQPQHF. For the CDR3, the DNA is TGTGCCAGCAGTGCCGCTTCCTCGCGACAGCCCCAGCATTTT.

This clonotype showed up many times. CDR3: CASSYSWEAGANVLTF. For the CDR3, the DNA is TGTGCCAGCAGTTACTCGTGGGAAGCTGGGGCCAACGTCCTGACTTTC. The chain combines TRBV6-5 with TRBJ2-6; D remains ambiguous. This CDR3 is built from 16 residues. The V end lost 0 bases, the J end lost 2 bases, and 8 bases lay between the germline ends. The germline V gene encodes CDR1 MNHEY and CDR2 SVGAGI.

This clonotype was seen repeatedly, ten times or more. The chain couples TRBV6-2 or TRBV6-3 to TRBJ1-1, with a possible D match to TRBD1 (6 bases). This CDR3 has 16 amino acids. V lost 3 bases and J lost 0, with 14 bases in between. Germline CDR1 is MNHEY and CDR2 is SVGEGT. The CDR3, as DNA: TGTGCCAGCAGTTATATTCGGACAGACATGAACACTGAAGCTTTCTTT. Amino acids: CASSYIRTDMNTEAFF.

This clonotype has at least ten counts. V and J are TRBV19 and TRBJ1-2, with 7 bases identical to TRBD1. CDR1 is LNHDA and CDR2 is SQIVND in the germline V gene (reference sequence). V lost 3 bases, J lost 0 bases, and 10 bases stayed unmatched. The CDR3 is made up of 17 amino acids. The CDR3: CASSIGTAVRANYGYTF. The CDR3 region has the DNA TGTGCCAGTAGTATCGGGACAGCCGTCCGTGCTAACTATGGCTACACCTTC.

This clonotype occurred a few times. This chain links TRBV5-1 with TRBJ1-1; D is perhaps TRBD1 (6 bases). The V end lost 4 bases, the J end lost 6 bases, and 19 bases lay between the germline ends. The CDR3 runs 15 residues. CDR1 and CDR2 (germline): SGHRS, YFSETQ. The CDR3 nucleotides are TGCGCCAGCAGCCCAGGTACAGGGATTCGGTCTGAAGCTTTCTTT. It encodes CASSPGTGIRSEAFF.

The chain is built from TRBV3-1 and TRBJ2-1; TRBD2 agrees at 8 bases. With 3 bases clipped from V and 3 bases from J, the junction kept 10 bases outside the gene matches. CDR1 and CDR2 from the germline V gene are LGHDT and YNNKEL (reference sequence). The CDR3 is 17 residues long. CDR3 DNA: TGTGCCAGCAGCCACTCCACGGGGGGGAACCTCTACAATGAGCAGTTCTTC. It codes for CASSHSTGGNLYNEQFF.

There are many counts of this clonotype. DNA of the CDR3: TGTGCCAGCAGCACCGATTCGCACGGGGTCGGAAACTACGAGCAGTACGTC. Its translation: CASSTDSHGVGNYEQYV. This chain links TRBV7-8 with TRBJ2-7; D possibly corresponds to TRBD2 (5 bases). V was pared by 5 bases and J by 3 bases, with 23 bases between. The CDR3 runs to 17 residues. Per the germline V gene, CDR1 is SGHVS and CDR2 is FQNEAQ.

This clonotype came up many times. This sequence joins TRBV11-2 and TRBJ1-4, with unresolved D. CDR1 and CDR2 from the germline V gene are SGHAT and FQNNGV. This CDR3 is 18 amino acids long. Trimming pared 5 bases from V and 2 bases from J, leaving 21 bases between. CDR3 coding DNA: TGTGCCAGCAGCCCTAACCGTGGCTCCTGGTCCACTAATGAAAAACTGTTTTTT. As protein: CASSPNRGSWSTNEKLFF.

This clonotype has a count of ten or more. The gene calls are TRBV5-1 and TRBJ2-6; either TRBD1 or TRBD2 may fit D (5 bases each). Trimming removed 5 bases at V and 4 bases at J, with 13 bases between. Germline CDR1 is SGHRS and CDR2 is YFSETQ. This CDR3 comprises 15 residues. CDR3 sequence reads: CASSTSGDGANVLTF. CDR3 nucleotides: TGCGCCAGCAGTACCTCCGGGGACGGGGCCAACGTCCTGACTTTC. Together with reference TRBV5-1 and TRBJ2-6, the CDR3 gives the full variable domain: KAGVTQTPRYLIKTRGQQVTLSCSPISGHRSVSWYQQTPGQGLQFLFEYFSETQRNKGNFPGRFSGRQFSNSRSEMNVSTLELGDSALYLCASSTSGDGANVLTFGAGSRLTVL.